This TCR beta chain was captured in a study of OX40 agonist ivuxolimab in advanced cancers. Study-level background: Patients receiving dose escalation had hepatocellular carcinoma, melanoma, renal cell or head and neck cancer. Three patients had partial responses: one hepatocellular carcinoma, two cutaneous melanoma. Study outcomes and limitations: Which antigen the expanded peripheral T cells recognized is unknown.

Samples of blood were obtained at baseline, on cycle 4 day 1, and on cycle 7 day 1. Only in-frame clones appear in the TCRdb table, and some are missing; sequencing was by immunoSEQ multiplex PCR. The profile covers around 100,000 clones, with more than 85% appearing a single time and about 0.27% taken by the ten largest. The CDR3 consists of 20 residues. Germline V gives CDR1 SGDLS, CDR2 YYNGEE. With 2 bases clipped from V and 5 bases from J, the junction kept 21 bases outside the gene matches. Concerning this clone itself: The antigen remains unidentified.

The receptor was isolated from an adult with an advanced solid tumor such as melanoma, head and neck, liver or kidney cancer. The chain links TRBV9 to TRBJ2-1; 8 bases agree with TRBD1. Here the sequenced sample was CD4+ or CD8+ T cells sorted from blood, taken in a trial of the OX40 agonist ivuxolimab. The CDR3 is CASSVTGTVAPGQVDNEQFF. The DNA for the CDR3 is TGTGCCAGCAGCGTCACAGGGACAGTAGCCCCGGGACAGGTGGACAATGAGCAGTTCTTC.